The entry below describes one T cell receptor beta chain. This sample stems from a study of T cell responses to AZD1222 COVID-19 vaccine. Measured with immunoSEQ multiplex PCR; TCRdb has only the in-frame clones, and not every one. The data hold 110,000 to 150,000 clones, with more than 75% observed a single time. This CDR3 has 15 amino acids. After removal of 4 bases from V and 6 bases from J, the junction contained 6 bases not matched to a gene. Germline V gene data show CDR1 as MGHRA and CDR2 as YSYEKL. The sample in question was peripheral blood, obtained 28 days after the second AZD1222 dose. The sequence derives from an adult who received the AZD1222 COVID-19 vaccine. This chain uses TRBV4-1 with TRBJ2-2; 9 nucleotides agree with TRBD2. The CDR3 nucleotides are TGCGCCAGCAGCCTAGAGGGACTAGCAGCCGGGGAGCTGTTTTTT. This encodes CASSLEGLAAGELFF.